The present entry profiles one TCR beta chain with its context. Its antigen remains unidentified. One base away there is no much larger clone; base qualities are not given. Based on the germline V gene, the CDR1 and CDR2 sequences are SGHVS and FQNEAQ. For this chain, trimming is 2 bases at the V end and 2 bases at the J end, and the number of junction bases without a gene match is 7. The CDR3 runs 16 amino acids, cysteine and phenylalanine included. Only the CDR3 part of the read is kept: 48 bases, read in frame from the first base. Graves' hyperthyroidism was defined as stable when no progression to ophthalmopathy occurred over 18 months of follow-up. Hyperthyroidism patients were newly diagnosed, with disease duration under 2 months, and aged 18 to 65 years. The study excluded patients with uncontrolled infections, other autoimmune diseases, pregnancy or lactation. Diagnoses relied on clinical symptoms, serum thyroxine and TRAb, thyroid ultrasound and orbital computed tomography. Total RNA was extracted using Trizol reagent, and RNA quality was assessed on an Agilent 2100 Bioanalyzer.

The data derive from a study of T cells in Graves' hyperthyroidism and ophthalmopathy (dated by TCRdb to about 2019). In terms of the full investigation: A discovery cohort of about a hundred patients, 43 with Graves' ophthalmopathy and about 58 with stable Graves' hyperthyroidism, was used to find distinguishing TCR V-J signatures. The paper reports TCR Vbeta CDR3 sequencing of approximately 140 peripheral blood samples: under 45 ophthalmopathy, about 75 hyperthyroidism and 17 progressor patients. Prospective prediction of ophthalmopathy was tested in an independent validation cohort consisting of some 20 hyperthyroidism patients and about 17 patients who later progressed to ophthalmopathy. In addition, the study compared T-cell repertoires in thyroid tissue and in blood from several Graves' hyperthyroidism patients. The 75 to 100 discovery patients were divided at random into training and test sets in a 7:3 ratio. After sampling, hyperthyroidism patients received methimazole starting at 30 mg daily, and ophthalmopathy patients received high-dose intravenous methylprednisolone. Overall results and qualifications from the work: In validation, progression to ophthalmopathy was predicted by the model with roughly 69% sensitivity and 72.22% specificity, a median of about 6 months before onset. In cross-validation, a model built on a 13 V-J signature told ophthalmopathy apart from stable hyperthyroidism with 85% to 90% sensitivity and approximately 84% specificity, and in testing the same model reached 80%/75%. No statistical method was used to set the sample size in advance, and investigators knew the group allocation. Most expanded thyroid clonotypes (frequency above 0.001) were also found in blood, which suggests that blood repertoires may mirror thyroid immune responses.

The TCR beta CDR3 regions were amplified from the RNA transcripts. A first-round RT-PCR of the TCR CDR3 used the HTBI primer set with the Qiagen OneStep RT-PCR kit. Libraries were constructed in a second round of multiplex PCR, after which size selection and purification were performed. Sequencing of the libraries was done on an Illumina HiSeq2000 using paired-end 100 bp reads. The paper's processing steps were these. Raw data were processed with SOAPnuke, discarding reads with adapters, uncalled bases, mean Phred below 15, or no exact constant-primer or identifier match. COPE v1.2.5 was used to merge high-quality paired reads, and clonotypes were defined as unique nucleotide sequences. MiTCR v1.1 was used to align clonotypes to the IMGT TRBV, TRBD and TRBJ reference segments. The analysis was restricted to V-J combinations with a frequency above 0.0001, which together covered around 99% of the repertoires. A TCS score was defined as the ratio of F50 (clonal expansion) to E x V (chaos), with BLOSUM62-based TCRdist applied between CDR3 peptides within each V-J. Welch's t-statistics and random forest reduced fewer than 550 V-J features to about 12, which were used in a naive Bayes classifier (R e1071). The similarity between thyroid and blood repertoires was quantified using the Morisita-Horn index. TCRdb handled the public reads itself, with Q25 trimming in fastp and clone calling in MiXCR, and kept productive beta chains. A single entry per CDR3 protein holds the most common genes and DNA from its merged rows. The V and J calls and clone size come from TCRdb's table, not from the authors' own analysis. Across this sample there are 500,000 to 600,000 distinct CDR3 sequences, with roughly 50% seen only once. Around 7.7% of the sample lies in the top ten.

This TCR was recovered from a woman aged 18 to 35 with Graves' hyperthyroidism. Recombination linked TRBV7-8 to TRBJ2-3; 7 nucleotides in the junction match TRBD2. The sequencing sample was made of peripheral blood or thyroid tissue (not recorded which). The DNA is as follows: TGTGCCAGCAGCTTACTTCCAGCGGGAATCACAGATACGCAGTATTTT. It encodes CASSLLPAGITDTQYF.